The next 30 T cell receptor beta chains were all read from a single sample in a study of memory CD8 T cells in hepatitis C reinfection. TCRdb's table, derived via immunoSEQ multiplex PCR, lists solely in-frame clones and lacks some. This sample carries 40,000 to 60,000 clones, just under 90% of them seen once, and the ten largest clones take more than 0.8%. The time point denotes: pre-reinfection, 55 to 20 weeks before reinfection detection. TCR sequencing was done directly ex vivo on sorted cells, without expansion in vitro. The sequencing input was naive CD8+ T cells sorted from blood. The source is a man aged 18 to 30 with hepatitis C virus infection.

This chain uses TRBV19 with TRBJ2-1; the D is unclear. The CDR3 contains 16 residues. V was clipped by 3 bases and J by 0 bases, with 12 bases between them. Germline V CDR1 and CDR2: LNHDA, SQIVND (reference sequence). CDR3 amino acids: CASSISWHSSYNEQFF. For the CDR3, the DNA is TGTGCCAGTAGTATTTCCTGGCACAGCTCCTACAATGAGCAGTTCTTC.

V usage is TRBV4-1 and J usage is TRBJ2-7; 8 nucleotides line up with TRBD1. CDR3 length equals 14 residues. V shed 4 bases, J shed 3 bases, and the junction held 5 bases outside the gene matches. Looked up from germline, CDR1 is MGHRA and CDR2 is YSYEKL. This CDR3 is CASSPGQENYEQYF. The CDR3 DNA follows: TGCGCCAGCAGCCCGGGACAGGAGAACTACGAGCAGTACTTC.

V usage is TRBV5-1 and J usage is TRBJ2-7, with 10 positions matching TRBD1. V trimming: 3 bases; J trimming: 6 bases; junction bases outside the gene matches: 0. This CDR3 spans 12 amino acids. Germline V gives CDR1 SGHRS, CDR2 YFSETQ. CDR3: CASSWDRGEQYV. CDR3 in DNA: TGCGCCAGCAGCTGGGACAGGGGCGAGCAGTACGTC.

V usage is TRBV7-9 and J usage is TRBJ1-5; no firm D call. The CDR3 spans 16 residues. V lost 5 bases, J lost 2 bases, and 16 bases lay in between. Germline-derived CDR1 and CDR2 are SEHNR and FQNEAQ (reference sequence). The CDR3 protein is CASSLDRAGRNQPQHF. In nucleotides, the CDR3 is TGTGCCAGCAGCCTAGACCGGGCGGGTCGCAATCAGCCCCAGCATTTT.

This chain links TRBV27 with TRBJ2-7; TRBD2 agrees at 14 bases. Trimming took 6 bases from V and 5 from J; bases not matched to a gene: 3. CDR1 MNHEY and CDR2 SMNVEV come from the germline V gene (reference sequence). CDR3 size: 14 residues. The CDR3: CASRGLAGANEQYF. CDR3 bases: TGTGCCAGCAGGGGACTAGCGGGAGCCAACGAGCAGTACTTC.

The chain uses TRBV19 and TRBJ2-2; 8 nucleotides match TRBD1. CDR1 and CDR2 (germline): LNHDA, SQIVND (reference sequence). CDR3 size: 14 residues. With 7 bases clipped from V and 3 bases from J, the junction kept 4 bases outside the gene matches. CDR3 loop: CASMTGQDTGELFF. CDR3 DNA sequence: TGTGCCAGTATGACGGGACAGGACACCGGGGAGCTGTTTTTT.

This chain joins TRBV6-5 and TRBJ2-1; a possible D gene is TRBD2 (7 bases). V gave up 2 bases and J gave up 4 bases, with 12 bases separating them. The germline gives CDR1 MNHEY, CDR2 SVGAGI. CDR3 length: 15 amino acids. The CDR3 coding sequence is TGTGCCAGCAGTTACGCGGCGGGGGCATACAATGAGCAGTTCTTC. This codes for CASSYAAGAYNEQFF.

The chain combines TRBV6-1 with TRBJ1-1; the D gene is possibly TRBD1 (5 bases). V shed 8 bases and J shed 1 base, with 8 bases lying between them. The CDR3 spans 12 residues. The germline CDR1 and CDR2 sequences are MNHNS and SASEGT. The CDR3 reads CASSRGNTEAFF. CDR3 nucleotide sequence: TGTGCCAGCTCAAGGGGGAACACTGAAGCTTTCTTT.

The chain uses TRBV7-6 and TRBJ2-1, with 10 bases lining up with TRBD2. Germline trimming cut 3 bases from V and 7 bases from J; bases unmatched to any gene: 6. Germline CDR1 SGHVS, CDR2 FNYEAQ. This CDR3 has 15 residues. CDR3 DNA: TGTGCCAGCAGCTTGCTAGCGGGAGTGAGGAATGAGCAGTTCTTC. It codes for CASSLLAGVRNEQFF.

In this sample, this clone turned up a few times. V and J are TRBV5-6 and TRBJ2-6; D might be TRBD1 (6 bases). The CDR3 consists of 18 residues. V shed 2 bases and J shed 0 bases, with 15 bases lying between them. The germline gives CDR1 SGHDT, CDR2 YYEEEE. This chain's CDR3 is CASSFWTDTSSGANVLTF. CDR3 nucleotides: TGTGCCAGCAGCTTTTGGACAGACACCTCCTCTGGGGCCAACGTCCTGACTTTC.

The chain joins TRBV7-9 to TRBJ2-7; 10 positions match TRBD1. There are 16 residues in the CDR3. After removal of 4 bases from V and 0 bases from J, the junction contained 6 bases not matched to a gene. The germline gives CDR1 SEHNR, CDR2 FQNEAQ (reference sequence). CDR3 sequence reads: CASSSLGTGVSYEQYF. In nucleotides, the CDR3 is TGTGCCAGCAGCTCCTTAGGGACAGGGGTCTCCTACGAGCAGTACTTC.

The rearrangement joins TRBV27 to TRBJ1-6; TRBD1 agrees at 9 bases. This CDR3 comprises 15 residues. Germline V gene lookup returns CDR1 MNHEY and CDR2 SMNVEV (reference sequence). Trimming at V came to 6 bases and at J to 7 bases, leaving 7 bases not matched to a gene. CDR3 sequence reads: CASSRLGTGNSPLHF. CDR3 nucleotides: TGTGCCAGCAGCCGCCTCGGGACAGGGAATTCACCCCTCCACTTT.

V is TRBV13 and J is TRBJ2-3; 7 bases are a match to TRBD1. V lost 1 base to trimming and J lost 7 bases; unmatched junction nucleotides: 11. CDR1 is PRHDT, CDR2 FYEKMQ, per germline (reference sequence). There are 16 residues in the CDR3. The chain's CDR3 is CASSLDTAGGWNTQYF. In DNA, the CDR3 is TGTGCCAGCAGCTTAGACACGGCAGGGGGATGGAATACGCAGTATTTT.

This clone has only a few counts. The chain links TRBV11-2 to TRBJ2-1; D not resolved. The germline V and J ends were trimmed by 5 bases and 9 bases, with 14 bases remaining between them. The germline V gene has CDR1 SGHAT and CDR2 FQNNGV. CDR3 length equals 13 residues. CDR3 bases: TGTGCCAGCAGCCCCGAGTCCGCGCGTGAGCAGTTCTTC. It encodes CASSPESAREQFF.

The genes are TRBV5-8 and TRBJ2-5; TRBD2 matches at 13 bases. Germline assignment: CDR1 SGHTS and CDR2 YDEGEE. The ends lost 3 bases at V and 6 bases at J; junction bases unmatched: 20. CDR3 length: 20 residues. The CDR3 sequence: CASSSAPAGTSGVAGKTQYF. The DNA of the CDR3 is TGTGCCAGCAGCTCTGCACCCGCAGGGACTAGCGGGGTGGCGGGGAAGACCCAGTACTTC. Supplemented by reference TRBV5-8 and TRBJ2-5, the full variable domain reads EAGVTQSPTHLIKTRGQQATLRCSPISGHTSVYWYQQALGLGLQFLLWYDEGEERNRGNFPPRFSGRQFPNYSSELNVNALELEDSALYLCASSSAPAGTSGVAGKTQYFGPGTRLLVL.

The chain employs TRBV9 and TRBJ2-3; D gene unclear. The germline CDR1 and CDR2 sequences are SGDLS and YYNGEE. V was clipped by 3 bases and J by 3 bases, with 2 bases between them. CDR3 length: 11 residues. The CDR3 DNA reads TGTGCCAGCAGCGCAACAGATACGCAGTATTTT. Translation: CASSATDTQYF.

This rearrangement joins TRBV30 to TRBJ2-7; 8 bases are shared with TRBD1. The length of the CDR3 is 17 residues. With 2 bases clipped from V and 5 bases from J, the junction kept 17 bases outside the gene matches. Germline CDR1 and CDR2: GTSNPN and SVGIG (reference sequence). The CDR3, as DNA: TGTGCCTGGAGTATAACTGAGGAGGACAGGGTACTTAACGAGCAGTACGTC. Protein sequence: CAWSITEEDRVLNEQYV.

The chain recombines TRBV5-1 with TRBJ2-7; tentative D call: TRBD2 (6 bases). CDR1 is SGHRS and CDR2 is YFSETQ in the germline V gene. The CDR3 is made up of 16 amino acids. Trimming cost V 4 bases and J 1 base, with 18 bases left between them. CDR3 in amino acids: CASSPEGLGPSYEQYF. The CDR3 DNA is TGCGCCAGCAGCCCGGAGGGTCTGGGCCCTTCCTACGAGCAGTACTTC.

The chain has TRBV6-1 and TRBJ2-3; 10 bases are shared with TRBD2. CDR1 is MNHNS, CDR2 SASEGT, per germline. CDR3 size: 15 residues. The V and J ends lost 6 bases and 2 bases, in that order; junction bases with no gene match: 5. The CDR3 here is CASSPTSGATDTQYF. The CDR3 DNA follows: TGTGCCAGCAGCCCTACTAGCGGGGCCACAGATACGCAGTATTTT.

The chain has TRBV4-1 and TRBJ2-5; 11 bases are shared with TRBD2. Per the germline V gene, CDR1 is MGHRA and CDR2 is YSYEKL. The CDR3 has 22 residues. J gave up 3 bases and V 1 base, and 22 bases lay outside the gene matches. The CDR3 here is CASSQGSTSGAPKGVTEETQYF. The CDR3 DNA sequence: TGCGCCAGCAGCCAAGGATCGACTAGCGGGGCCCCAAAAGGAGTGACTGAAGAGACCCAGTACTTC.

J is TRBJ2-6 and V is TRBV19; the D is unclear. V was clipped by 4 bases and J by 4 bases, with 8 bases between them. CDR3 length: 14 residues. Per germline, CDR1 LNHDA and CDR2 SQIVND (reference sequence). The CDR3 nucleotides read TGTGCCAGTAGTACGGCGGCCGGGGCCAACGTCCTGACTTTC. Translating it yields CASSTAAGANVLTF.

This clone has a handful of counts. V usage is TRBV4-3 and J usage is TRBJ2-7; D may be TRBD1 (6 bases). The CDR3 runs 16 residues. The ends were cut back, 1 base at V and 0 bases at J, with 13 bases in the middle. In germline, CDR1 is LGHNA, CDR2 YSLEER. The chain's CDR3 is CASSQVEGDSSYEQYV. CDR3 sequence (DNA): TGCGCCAGCAGCCAAGTTGAGGGGGATAGCTCCTACGAGCAGTACGTC.

The genes are TRBV9 and TRBJ2-1, with 8 bases identical to TRBD1. Germline CDR1 and CDR2: SGDLS and YYNGEE. The V gene end was trimmed by 1 base and the J gene end by 5 bases; junction bases not matched to a gene: 11. This CDR3 contains 17 residues. The CDR3 spells CASSVTTRGQRDNEQFF. In DNA form, the CDR3 reads TGTGCCAGCAGCGTAACAACCAGGGGGCAACGGGACAATGAGCAGTTCTTC.

This clone occurred once. The chain uses TRBV9 and TRBJ2-3, with 12 bases that match TRBD2. The germline gives CDR1 SGDLS, CDR2 YYNGEE. The ends lost 3 bases at V and 6 bases at J; junction bases unmatched: 5. The CDR3 is made up of 15 amino acids. CDR3 loop: CASSATSGSSDTQYF. The DNA for the CDR3 is TGTGCCAGCAGCGCGACTAGCGGGAGTTCGGATACGCAGTATTTT. The whole variable domain, remainder taken from reference TRBV9 and TRBJ2-3, is DSGVTQTPKHLITATGQRVTLRCSPRSGDLSVYWYQQSLDQGLQFLIQYYNGEERAKGNILERFSAQQFPDLHSELNLSSLELGDSALYFCASSATSGSSDTQYFGPGTRLTVL.

The CDR3 DNA reads TGTGCCAGCAGCTCCCCCCGGGGGGCCACAGATACGCAGTATTTT. It is translated as CASSSPRGATDTQYF. The chain carries TRBV7-2 and TRBJ2-3; TRBD2 is a possible D gene (7 bases). The V gene's germline CDR1 is SGHTA and CDR2 FQGNSA. Trimming left V 4 bases short and J 2 bases short, with 13 bases between. The CDR3 runs 15 residues.

This chain links TRBV27 with TRBJ2-3; 7 nucleotides match TRBD2. The ends lost 7 bases at V and 0 bases at J; junction bases unmatched: 7. The CDR3 is made up of 15 amino acids. CDR1 MNHEY and CDR2 SMNVEV come from the germline V gene (reference sequence). The CDR3 sequence is CASTRVSGSTDTQYF. DNA for the CDR3: TGTGCCAGCACTCGAGTTAGCGGGAGCACAGATACGCAGTATTTT.

The chain combines TRBV5-6 with TRBJ2-7; D call uncertain. V lost 2 bases, J lost 5 bases, and 11 bases lay in between. CDR3 size: 13 residues. CDR1 and CDR2 from the germline V gene are SGHDT and YYEEEE. CDR3 residues: CASSLVLWNEQYF. As DNA, the CDR3 is TGTGCCAGCAGCTTAGTACTATGGAACGAGCAGTACTTC. Full variable domain (remainder filled in from reference TRBV5-6 and TRBJ2-7): DAGVTQSPTHLIKTRGQQVTLRCSPKSGHDTVSWYQQALGQGPQFIFQYYEEEERQRGNFPDRFSGHQFPNYSSELNVNALLLGDSALYLCASSLVLWNEQYFGPGTRLTVT.

The chain combines TRBV27 with TRBJ1-1; D is unclear. Germline V gene sequence: CDR1 MNHEY, CDR2 SMNVEV (reference sequence). This CDR3 has 15 residues. V lost 0 bases, J lost 1 base, and 9 bases lay in between. CDR3 bases: TGTGCCAGCAGTTTATCGGTTAGCGGGAACACTGAAGCTTTCTTT. Amino acid sequence: CASSLSVSGNTEAFF.

The genes are TRBV9 and TRBJ1-1, with D hard to call. The V and J ends lost 4 bases and 0 bases respectively, with 10 bases between them. This CDR3 spans 14 amino acids. CDR1 and CDR2 (germline): SGDLS, YYNGEE. The CDR3 sequence: CASSPGTMNTEAFF. DNA for the CDR3: TGTGCCAGCAGCCCAGGCACCATGAACACTGAAGCTTTCTTT.

CDR3 in amino acids: CASSLGGSNEQYF. CDR3 bases: TGTGCCAGCAGCTTGGGGGGGTCGAACGAGCAGTACTTC. The chain employs TRBV7-9 and TRBJ2-7; 7 bases fit TRBD2. The CDR3 spans 13 residues. Germline-derived CDR1 and CDR2 are SEHNR and FQNEAQ (reference sequence). Losses at the gene ends were 3 bases for V and 5 bases for J; bases not matched to a gene: 4.